This T cell receptor beta chain stems from a study of long-term antiretroviral therapy in people with HIV. Trimming removed 4 bases at V and 1 base at J, with 7 bases between. The CDR3 has 13 residues. CDR1 is MNHEY, CDR2 SMNVEV, per germline (reference sequence). The assay, immunoSEQ v3.0, was run at survey level. TCRdb's table, derived via immunoSEQ multiplex PCR, lists solely in-frame clones and lacks some. The sample contains 15,000 to 20,000 clones, 75% to 90% of which appear only once. Material: unsorted PBMCs, obtained 0.3 years after starting antiretroviral therapy. The TCR originated in a man between 18 and 35 years old with HIV. This sequence joins TRBV27 and TRBJ1-1, with unresolved D. CDR3 in DNA: TGTGCCAGCAGTTCGGCAGGGAACACTGAAGCTTTCTTT. It yields the protein CASSSAGNTEAFF.